This T cell receptor beta chain was sequenced in a study of T cells in Graves' hyperthyroidism and ophthalmopathy. Reasons for excluding patients were uncontrolled infection, other autoimmune disease, pregnancy or lactation. On the basis of clinical symptoms, serum thyroxine and TRAb, thyroid ultrasound and orbital computed tomography, diagnoses were made. There were TCR beta CDR3 regions amplified from RNA transcripts. In the first-round RT-PCR of the TCR CDR3, the HTBI primer set was used. TCRdb recomputed calls from the multiplex PCR reads with MiXCR, one row per CDR3 protein. Here the sample spans a few hundred thousand distinct CDR3 sequences, around 16% being singletons. This clonotype was counted a single time. The sequencing input was blood. The source of this sequence is a woman between 18 and 30 years old with Graves' hyperthyroidism that later progressed to Graves' ophthalmopathy.

The CDR3 region is CASSVESGRFETQYF. As DNA, the CDR3 is TGTGCCAGCAGCGTAGAGAGCGGGAGATTTGAGACCCAGTACTTC. The J gene is TRBJ2-5, the V gene TRBV9, with 8 bases aligning to TRBD2. V lost 0 bases and J lost 5; bases outside the gene matches: 6. CDR3 length: 15 residues. CDR1 SGDLS and CDR2 YYNGEE come from the germline V gene.